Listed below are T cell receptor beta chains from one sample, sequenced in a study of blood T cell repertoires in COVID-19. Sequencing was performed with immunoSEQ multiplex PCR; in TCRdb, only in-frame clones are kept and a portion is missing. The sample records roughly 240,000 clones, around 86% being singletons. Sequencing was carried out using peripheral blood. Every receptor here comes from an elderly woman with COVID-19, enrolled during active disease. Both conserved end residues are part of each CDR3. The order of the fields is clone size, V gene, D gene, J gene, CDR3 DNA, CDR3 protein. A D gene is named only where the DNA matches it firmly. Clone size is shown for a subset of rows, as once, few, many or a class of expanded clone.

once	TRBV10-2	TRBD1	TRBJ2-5	TGCGCCAGCAGTCGGGACAGGCATAAAGAGACCCAGTACTTC	CASSRDRHKETQYF
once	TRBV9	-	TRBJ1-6	TGTGCCAGCAGCGTAGAAAATGGAGGGAGCTCCTATAATTCACCCCTCCACTTT	CASSVENGGSSYNSPLHF
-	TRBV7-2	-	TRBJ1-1	TGTGCCAGCACCATAAGGGACACTATTGAAGCTTTCTTT	CASTIRDTIEAFF
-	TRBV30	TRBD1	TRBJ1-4	TGTGCCGGTCTAAAGGGGGCTTTATCTGAAAAACTGTTTTTT	CAGLKGALSEKLFF
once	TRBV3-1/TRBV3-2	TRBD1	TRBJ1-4	TGTGCCAGCAGCCAAGAATGGACAGGGAATGAAAAACTGTTTTTT	CASSQEWTGNEKLFF
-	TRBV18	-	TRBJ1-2	TGTGCCAGCGCAACGGGGGGGTTCTATGGCTACACCTTC	CASATGGFYGYTF
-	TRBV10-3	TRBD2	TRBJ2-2	TGTGCCATCAAAAGTACTAGCGGGAACACCGGGGAGCTGTTTTTT	CAIKSTSGNTGELFF
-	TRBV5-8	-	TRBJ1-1	TGTGCCAGCAGCCCCCTTTACGGGAACACTGAAGCTTTCTTT	CASSPLYGNTEAFF
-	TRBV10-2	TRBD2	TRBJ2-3	TGCGCCAGCAGTGACCTCCTTAGCGGGGGGGCTACGTATTTT	CASSDLLSGGATYF
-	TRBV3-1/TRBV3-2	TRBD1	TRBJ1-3	TGTGCCAGCAGCCGGCGACAGGGAAGCTCTGGAAACACCATATATTTT	CASSRRQGSSGNTIYF
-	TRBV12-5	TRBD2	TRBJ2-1	TGTGCTAGTGGTTTTTCCCCGGGACTAGCAGGAGAGCAGTTCTTC	CASGFSPGLAGEQFF
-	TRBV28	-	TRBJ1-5	TGTGCCAGCAATTGGGGCAATTCTCAGCCCCAGCATTTT	CASNWGNSQPQHF
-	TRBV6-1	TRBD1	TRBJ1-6	TGTGCCAGCAGTGTACAGGGGTCAACTTCACCCCTCCACTTT	CASSVQGSTSPLHF
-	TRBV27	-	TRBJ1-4	TGTGCCAGCAGTTCCGCTCGGACCGATAGGGGACTGTTTTTT	CASSSARTDRGLFF
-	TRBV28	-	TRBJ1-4	TGTGCCAGCAGTAACCCTCAGGGAAGTCCCAATGAAAAACTGTTTTTT	CASSNPQGSPNEKLFF